These 7 T cell receptor beta chains came from one sample sequenced in a study of CD8 T cells in ankylosing spondylitis. MiXCR, run by TCRdb on the 5' RACE reads, gives a single entry per CDR3 protein. The data hold some 150,000 distinct CDR3 sequences, with under 45% observed a single time. Source material: synovial fluid, either unsorted or a sorted T cell fraction (not recorded which). The receptors were gathered from a male donor with ankylosing spondylitis.

This chain joins TRBV6-1 and TRBJ1-5; 10 bases agree with TRBD1. Germline V CDR1 and CDR2: MNHNS, SASEGT. With 3 bases clipped from V and 5 bases from J, the junction kept 1 base outside the gene matches. This CDR3 has 14 residues. The CDR3 loop reads CASSEGQGHQPQHF. The CDR3 DNA is TGTGCCAGCAGTGAGGGACAGGGGCATCAGCCCCAGCATTTT.

The V and J genes are TRBV7-3 and TRBJ2-2; D possibly corresponds to TRBD2 (5 bases). CDR3 size: 15 residues. Germline V CDR1 and CDR2: SGHTA, FQGTGA. V was cut by 5 bases and J by 3 bases, with 13 bases left in between. CDR3 sequence: CASSPSGSHTGELFF. CDR3 nucleotide sequence: TGTGCCAGCAGCCCCTCGGGGTCCCACACCGGGGAGCTGTTTTTT.

This rearrangement joins TRBV28 to TRBJ2-5; possibly TRBD1 for D (6 bases). CDR3 size: 14 residues. V dropped 6 bases and J dropped 4 bases, with 15 bases sitting between them. Looked up from germline, CDR1 is MDHEN and CDR2 is SYDVKM. The CDR3 DNA reads TGTGCCAGCAGGACTACAGGGTCGGGAGAGACCCAGTACTTC. Translation gives CASRTTGSGETQYF.

The chain is built from TRBV4-1 and TRBJ2-5, with TRBD2 as a possible D gene (6 bases). V was pared by 0 bases and J by 2 bases, with 16 bases between. The CDR3 runs 17 residues. Germline CDR1 reads MGHRA; CDR2 reads YSYEKL. The CDR3 protein is CASSQEVSGHLQETQYF. The CDR3 DNA reads as TGCGCCAGCAGCCAAGAAGTCAGCGGGCACCTTCAAGAGACCCAGTACTTC.

This clonotype was picked up a small number of times. The V call is TRBV15, the J call TRBJ1-1; 7 bases are a match to TRBD1. Germline loops: CDR1 LNHNV, CDR2 YYDKDF (reference sequence). The ends lost 5 bases at V and 1 base at J; junction bases unmatched: 7. The CDR3 is 15 residues long. The CDR3 DNA follows: TGTGCCACCAGCCGACCCTGGACAGGGAACACTGAAGCTTTCTTT. Protein: CATSRPWTGNTEAFF.

The sample holds a few counts of this clonotype. The CDR3: CASSLADQRNEQFF. CDR3 in DNA: TGTGCCAGCAGCTTAGCCGATCAGAGGAATGAGCAGTTCTTC. The V and J genes are TRBV7-9 and TRBJ2-1; no reliable D call. There are 14 residues in the CDR3. Germline V CDR1 and CDR2: SEHNR, FQNEAQ (reference sequence). V lost 0 bases, J lost 7 bases, and 10 bases lay in between.

This clonotype has at least ten counts. The chain joins TRBV7-9 to TRBJ2-7; unclear D gene. Trimming stripped 8 bases from V and 3 bases from J, with 14 bases between. The V gene's germline CDR1 is SEHNR and CDR2 FQNEAQ (reference sequence). There are 13 residues in the CDR3. CDR3 bases: TGTGCCAGCGAAGGTCAAGCTAACTACGAGCAGTACTTC. This codes for CASEGQANYEQYF.